Listed here is a single T cell receptor beta chain. This sample was included in a study of T cells in Graves' hyperthyroidism and ophthalmopathy. CDR3 length: 14 residues. V was pared by 3 bases and J by 9 bases, with 5 bases of the junction left unmatched. The germline V gene encodes CDR1 SGHRS and CDR2 YFSETQ. There were TCR beta CDR3 regions amplified from RNA transcripts. HTBI primers drove first-round RT-PCR of the TCR CDR3. TCRdb fed the multiplex PCR reads into MiXCR, producing one record per CDR3 protein. Altogether fewer than 650,000 distinct CDR3 sequences are present, approximately 15% being singletons, with the ten largest covering 14%.

The sequence was obtained from a woman aged 40 to 50 with Graves' hyperthyroidism. Sequences were obtained from blood. V usage is TRBV5-1 and J usage is TRBJ1-6; TRBD1 matches at 8 bases. CDR3 DNA sequence: TGCGCCAGCAGCTCCGACAGGGGTGGTTCACCCCTCCACTTT. Amino acid sequence: CASSSDRGGSPLHF. Full variable domain (rest looked up from reference TRBV5-1 and TRBJ1-6): KAGVTQTPRYLIKTRGQQVTLSCSPISGHRSVSWYQQTPGQGLQFLFEYFSETQRNKGNFPGRFSGRQFSNSRSEMNVSTLELGDSALYLCASSSDRGGSPLHFGNGTRLTVT.